The 22 T cell receptor beta chains listed next were all sequenced from one sample in a study of shared clonotypes between healthy human individuals. Clones were sequenced by immunoSEQ multiplex PCR, and TCRdb holds only the in-frame ones, with some missing. The sample has over 400,000 clones; about 72% are singletons. Material: PBMCs. The origin of the receptors is a woman aged 40 to 49 in good health. Some clones in this sample may be carry-over from other donors' samples.

V is TRBV5-5 and J is TRBJ2-1; D remains ambiguous. Trimming removed 0 bases from V and 5 bases from J, with 9 bases in between. The CDR3 spans 14 residues. The germline gives CDR1 SGHKS, CDR2 YYEKEE (reference sequence). The CDR3 nucleotides are TGTGCCAGCAGCTTGGGAGCTCACGACAATGAGCAGTTCTTC. This gives the protein CASSLGAHDNEQFF.

The chain combines TRBV5-1 with TRBJ2-3; tentative D call: TRBD2 (5 bases). The length of the CDR3 is 12 residues. V lost 4 bases and J 5 bases, leaving 8 bases between the germline ends. Germline CDR1 reads SGHRS; CDR2 reads YFSETQ. The CDR3 protein is CASSAEGDTQYF. The DNA of the CDR3 is TGCGCCAGCAGCGCTGAGGGAGATACGCAGTATTTT. Full variable domain (missing parts from reference TRBV5-1 and TRBJ2-3): KAGVTQTPRYLIKTRGQQVTLSCSPISGHRSVSWYQQTPGQGLQFLFEYFSETQRNKGNFPGRFSGRQFSNSRSEMNVSTLELGDSALYLCASSAEGDTQYFGPGTRLTVL.

This clone was detected once. V usage is TRBV19 and J usage is TRBJ1-1, with 8 bases matching TRBD1. Germline CDR1 reads LNHDA; CDR2 reads SQIVND (reference sequence). The CDR3 sequence is 14 residues long. The ends lost 7 bases at V and 8 bases at J; junction bases unmatched: 12. CDR3 region: CASTIGIGDREAFF. DNA for the CDR3: TGTGCCAGTACTATCGGGATAGGGGACAGGGAAGCTTTCTTT. Together with reference TRBV19 and TRBJ1-1, the CDR3 gives the full variable domain: DGGITQSPKYLFRKEGQNVTLSCEQNLNHDAMYWYRQDPGQGLRLIYYSQIVNDFQKGDIAEGYSVSREKKESFPLTVTSAQKNPTAFYLCASTIGIGDREAFFGQGTRLTVV.

The V and J genes are TRBV27 and TRBJ2-1; no clear D gene. The CDR3 is made up of 12 amino acids. Between the trimmed V and J ends, which lost 3 bases and 8 bases, there was a span of 8 bases. Germline-derived CDR1 and CDR2 are MNHEY and SMNVEV (reference sequence). Here the CDR3 DNA reads TGTGCCAGCAGTTTTGTCGGCTATGAGCAGTTCTTC. Protein product: CASSFVGYEQFF.

This clone was picked up a small number of times. The chain has TRBV29-1 and TRBJ1-3; 8 bases are shared with TRBD1. J was trimmed by 3 bases and V by 4 bases; bases with no gene match: 5. The CDR3 is 14 residues long. Germline V CDR1 and CDR2: SQVTM, ANQGSEA. As DNA, the CDR3 is TGCAGCGTTGTAGACAGGGGTCTTGGAAACACCATATATTTT. Amino acids: CSVVDRGLGNTIYF.

This clone was observed at least ten times. This CDR3 is also generated by other DNA sequences in the sample. This chain connects TRBV30 to TRBJ1-3; D not certain. Germline V gives CDR1 GTSNPN, CDR2 SVGIG (reference sequence). The V and J ends lost 5 bases and 1 base respectively, with 12 bases between them. This CDR3 has 14 amino acids. The CDR3 DNA reads as TGTGCCTGGTTAAGAGGGAGATCTGGAAACACCATATATTTT. This sequence encodes CAWLRGRSGNTIYF.

The chain carries TRBV7-9 and TRBJ1-1, with D unresolved. Germline assignment: CDR1 SEHNR and CDR2 FQNEAQ (reference sequence). Trimming took off 5 bases at V and 5 bases at J, with 15 bases between the two ends. The CDR3 is made up of 14 amino acids. The CDR3, as DNA: TGTGCCAGCAGCCCTGCCCCCCCCGGGACTGAAGCTTTCTTT. Amino acid sequence: CASSPAPPGTEAFF.

This clone appeared once. J is TRBJ2-2 and V is TRBV7-3, with 7 nucleotides matching TRBD2. V was clipped by 1 base and J by 3 bases; unmatched bases: 5. This CDR3 contains 16 residues. The germline V gene has CDR1 SGHTA and CDR2 FQGTGA. The CDR3 here is CASSLIGGSYTGELFF. Here the CDR3 DNA reads TGTGCCAGCAGCTTAATTGGCGGGAGTTACACCGGGGAGCTGTTTTTT.

The chain uses TRBV30 and TRBJ2-5, with 12 bases fitting TRBD2. Germline V CDR1 and CDR2: GTSNPN, SVGIG (reference sequence). This CDR3 spans 14 amino acids. The junction had 6 bases not matched to a gene; V was cut back by 5 bases and J by 5 bases. CDR3 DNA: TGTGCCTGGGCTCTAGCGGGAGGGGCGGAGACCCAGTACTTC. This sequence encodes CAWALAGGAETQYF.

This clone was picked up a small number of times. V usage is TRBV9 and J usage is TRBJ2-5, with a weak D call TRBD2 (7 bases). The J call may be wrong; the DNA end is better matched by TRBJ2-7. Germline-derived CDR1 and CDR2 are SGDLS and YYNGEE. The length of the CDR3 is 15 residues. The CDR3 is CASSVGGLQGGEQYF. CDR3 DNA sequence: TGTGCCAGCAGCGTCGGGGGGCTGCAGGGCGGCGAGCAGTACTTC.

The chain combines TRBV9 with TRBJ1-1, with 7 bases identical to TRBD1. CDR1 and CDR2 from the germline V gene are SGDLS and YYNGEE. The V and J ends lost 3 bases and 3 bases, in that order; junction bases with no gene match: 14. This CDR3 is built from 17 residues. DNA of the CDR3: TGTGCCAGCAGCGAATCCGGGACAGTAATTCCTTACACTGAAGCTTTCTTT. As protein: CASSESGTVIPYTEAFF.

V and J are TRBV19 and TRBJ2-7; a weak D match, TRBD2 (6 bases). CDR1 is LNHDA, CDR2 SQIVND, per germline (reference sequence). The CDR3 contains 14 residues. The V and J ends lost 3 bases and 1 base respectively, with 10 bases between them. Here the CDR3 reads CASSIGGKSYEQYF. The CDR3 region has the DNA TGTGCCAGTAGTATTGGGGGGAAATCCTACGAGCAGTACTTC. The full variable domain, completed using reference TRBV19 and TRBJ2-7, is DGGITQSPKYLFRKEGQNVTLSCEQNLNHDAMYWYRQDPGQGLRLIYYSQIVNDFQKGDIAEGYSVSREKKESFPLTVTSAQKNPTAFYLCASSIGGKSYEQYFGPGTRLTVT.

The rearrangement uses TRBV19 and TRBJ2-3; 7 bases line up with TRBD2. The CDR3 is made up of 14 amino acids. V lost 5 bases to trimming and J lost 5 bases; unmatched junction nucleotides: 7. Per germline, CDR1 LNHDA and CDR2 SQIVND (reference sequence). CDR3 coding DNA: TGTGCCAGTAGTCCCGGGGAGGGGAGAGATACGCAGTATTTT. As protein: CASSPGEGRDTQYF.

The chain has TRBV5-4 and TRBJ1-4; no firm D call. Germline CDR1 SGHNT, CDR2 YYREEE (reference sequence). This CDR3 is 14 amino acids long. V lost 6 bases to trimming and J lost 3 bases, with 12 bases between them. The CDR3 region is CASTAVGSNEKLFF. CDR3 DNA: TGTGCCAGCACCGCAGTCGGGTCTAATGAAAAACTGTTTTTT.

V and J are TRBV10-1 and TRBJ2-7; TRBD1 is a possible D gene (7 bases). Germline values: CDR1 WNHNN, CDR2 SYGVQD (reference sequence). Trimming took 7 bases from V and 2 from J, leaving 15 bases between them. This CDR3 region has 14 residues. Written as DNA, the CDR3 is TGCGCCAGCAAACGCAGGGGGGAACCCTACGAGCAGTACTTC. Translating gives CASKRRGEPYEQYF.

In this sample, this clone turned up once. The rearrangement joins TRBV14 to TRBJ2-1; TRBD2 matches at 14 bases. The CDR3 is 17 residues long. Germline V gene lookup returns CDR1 SGHDN and CDR2 FVKESK. The J segment lost 9 bases and the V segment lost 3 bases, leaving 10 bases of the junction unmatched. CDR3 DNA: TGTGCCAGCAGCCACCTGGTGGGACTAGCGGGAGCAGGTGAGCAGTTCTTC. This sequence encodes CASSHLVGLAGAGEQFF.

The sample holds a few counts of this clone. V is TRBV7-9 and J is TRBJ1-1; unclear D gene. Germline-derived CDR1 and CDR2 are SEHNR and FQNEAQ (reference sequence). V lost 4 bases and J lost 0, with 6 bases in between. The CDR3 spans 13 residues. Written as DNA, the CDR3 is TGTGCCAGCAGCTCACAGATGAACACTGAAGCTTTCTTT. Translating gives CASSSQMNTEAFF.

V is TRBV5-1 and J is TRBJ2-3; 9 bases fit TRBD2. The J segment lost 0 bases and the V segment lost 1 base, leaving 3 bases of the junction unmatched. The germline V gene encodes CDR1 SGHRS and CDR2 YFSETQ. CDR3 length equals 16 residues. The CDR3 sequence: CASSLLTSGSTDTQYF. CDR3 DNA sequence: TGCGCCAGCAGCTTGTTGACTAGCGGAAGCACAGATACGCAGTATTTT.

The chain joins TRBV5-1 to TRBJ1-3; D might be TRBD1 (6 bases). Trimming cost V 2 bases and J 1 base, with 16 bases left between them. Germline CDR1 reads SGHRS; CDR2 reads YFSETQ. The CDR3 consists of 17 residues. The CDR3 here is CASSLNPEGGSGNTIYF. The DNA for the CDR3 is TGCGCCAGCAGCTTAAACCCAGAGGGGGGTTCTGGAAACACCATATATTTT.

The chain couples TRBV6-1 to TRBJ2-6; the D is unclear. The CDR3 covers 16 residues. Germline V gene data show CDR1 as MNHNS and CDR2 as SASEGT. The ends were cut back, 4 bases at V and 2 bases at J, with 12 bases in the middle. CDR3 amino acids: CASSARLSTGANVLTF. The CDR3 DNA sequence: TGTGCCAGCAGTGCCCGGCTGTCTACTGGGGCCAACGTCCTGACTTTC.

The chain combines TRBV4-1 with TRBJ2-7; TRBD2 matches 11 bases. V trimming: 1 base; J trimming: 1 base; junction bases outside the gene matches: 15. CDR3 length: 20 amino acids. Germline-derived CDR1 and CDR2 are MGHRA and YSYEKL. CDR3 in amino acids: CASSQVPALAGGGPSYEQYF. The CDR3 coding sequence is TGCGCCAGCAGCCAAGTTCCGGCCCTAGCGGGAGGAGGGCCTTCCTACGAGCAGTACTTC.

On this clone itself: The germline gene is not matched at one end of the junction; a read error may be the cause. The chain joins TRBV18 to TRBJ2-7; D gene unclear. Germline CDR1 reads KGHSH; CDR2 reads LQKENI. CDR3 size: 14 residues. The CDR3 coding sequence is TGTGCCAGCTCCGAAGGACGGGTCTCCGACGAGCAGTACTTC. This gives the protein CASSEGRVSDEQYF.